These T cell receptor beta chains were read from a single sample in a study of cytomegalovirus exposure and HLA in healthy donors. Assay: immunoSEQ multiplex PCR; the TCRdb copy retains only in-frame clones and omits some. The table shows more than 200,000 clones, with almost 80% occurring only once. The specimen sequenced was PBMCs. These receptors all come from a male donor in good health and CMV-seronegative. Both conserved end residues are part of each CDR3. The D gene is left open where the match is weak. A row's size may be missing; if present it is once, few, many or a size class.

cdr3_aa cdr3_nt clone_size d_call j_call v_call
CASSLAANTGELFF TGTGCCAGCAGCTTAGCAGCCAACACCGGGGAGCTGTTTTTT NA NA TRBJ2-2 TRBV7-2
CATTGTSVTGELFF TGTGCCACCACCGGGACTAGCGTCACCGGGGAGCTGTTTTTT NA TRBD2 TRBJ2-2 TRBV19
CASSQEGREETQYF TGTGCCAGCAGCCAAGAAGGCAGGGAAGAGACCCAGTACTTC NA NA TRBJ2-5 TRBV4-2
CASSPETGIAKNIQYF TGTGCCAGCAGTCCCGAGACAGGGATAGCCAAAAACATTCAGTACTTC NA TRBD1 TRBJ2-4 TRBV27
CASSSTSGKTYEQYF TGTGCCAGCAGCTCCACTAGCGGTAAGACCTACGAGCAGTACTTC NA TRBD2 TRBJ2-7 TRBV7-9
CASSEAVGTGDYYYGYTF TGTGCCAGCAGTGAAGCGGTGGGGACAGGGGACTACTACTATGGCTACACCTTC NA TRBD1 TRBJ1-2 TRBV6-1
CASSWGPGRSSGANVLTF TGTGCCAGCAGCTGGGGCCCCGGACGGAGCTCTGGGGCCAACGTCCTGACTTTC NA NA TRBJ2-6 TRBV7-9
CASSLGTVDSPLHF TGCGCCAGCAGCCTAGGGACAGTAGATTCACCCCTCCACTTT NA TRBD1 TRBJ1-6 TRBV5-1
CASSPGLAGVTGELFF TGCGCCAGTTCCCCGGGACTAGCGGGAGTCACCGGGGAGCTGTTTTTT NA TRBD2 TRBJ2-2 TRBV5-1
CGVEDPARGLLGSYEQYF TGCGGCGTTGAAGACCCAGCTAGGGGGCTTTTGGGGTCCTACGAGCAGTACTTC NA TRBD1 TRBJ2-7 TRBV29-1
CASSYLAGTAGTQYF TGTGCCAGCAGCTACCTAGCGGGGACCGCGGGCACCCAGTACTTC NA TRBD2 TRBJ2-5 TRBV11-2
CASSLSGSTGELFF TGTGCCAGCAGTTTGAGTGGGAGCACCGGGGAGCTGTTTTTT NA NA TRBJ2-2 TRBV28
CASSLSGGAGGNTIYF TGTGCCAGCAGCTTGTCAGGGGGCGCAGGTGGAAACACCATATATTTT NA TRBD1 TRBJ1-3 TRBV5-6
CASSLRGQSSYEQYF TGTGCCAGCAGTTTAAGGGGGCAGAGCTCCTACGAGCAGTACTTC NA TRBD1 TRBJ2-7 TRBV27
CASAPGQGYTGELFF TGTGCTAGTGCCCCGGGACAGGGGTACACCGGGGAGCTGTTTTTT NA TRBD1 TRBJ2-2 TRBV12-5
CASIFETGPYEQYF TGTGCCAGCATTTTCGAGACAGGACCATACGAGCAGTACTTC NA NA TRBJ2-7 TRBV6-1
CAKAISGTGGSPDTQYF TGTGCCAAAGCTATCTCTGGGACAGGGGGTTCCCCAGATACGCAGTATTTT NA TRBD1 TRBJ2-3 TRBV27
CASSYSDRGYGYTF TGTGCCAGCAGTTACTCGGACAGGGGGTATGGCTACACCTTC NA TRBD1 TRBJ1-2 TRBV6-6
CASRTGSGVYNEQFF TGTGCCTCCAGGACGGGTAGCGGGGTCTACAATGAGCAGTTCTTC NA TRBD2 TRBJ2-1 TRBV30
CASTLMGREGKTSTDTQYF TGTGCCAGCACCCTTATGGGCAGGGAAGGAAAAACTAGCACAGATACGCAGTATTTT NA NA TRBJ2-3 TRBV27
CASSKGCRASNEKLFF TGTGCCAGCAGCAAAGGGTGCAGGGCGTCTAATGAAAAACTGTTTTTT NA NA TRBJ1-4 TRBV21-1
CASSPFQGQGYTF TGTGCCAGCAGTCCTTTCCAGGGACAGGGCTACACCTTC NA TRBD1 TRBJ1-2 TRBV27
CASSPSGTGTYEQYF TGTGCCAGTAGTCCTTCCGGGACAGGTACCTACGAGCAGTACTTC NA TRBD1 TRBJ2-7 TRBV19
CASSQEPGANYGYTF TGTGCCAGCAGCCAAGAACCAGGGGCTAACTATGGCTACACCTTC NA NA TRBJ1-2 TRBV14
CASSQANRQETQYF TGTGCCAGCAGCCAAGCTAACAGACAAGAGACCCAGTACTTC NA NA TRBJ2-5 TRBV14
CASSPQRVSYEQYF TGTGCCAGCAGCCCGCAGCGGGTATCCTACGAGCAGTACTTT NA NA TRBJ2-7 TRBV6-5
CASSEKDREPWTEAFF TGTGCCAGCAGTGAAAAAGACAGGGAACCTTGGACTGAAGCTTTCTTT NA TRBD1 TRBJ1-1 TRBV25-1
CAIKGQGNQPQHF TGTGCCATCAAGGGACAGGGCAATCAGCCCCAGCATTTT few TRBD1 TRBJ1-5 TRBV10-3
CASSVESGGVTDTQYF TGTGCCAGCAGCGTAGAATCAGGAGGGGTCACAGATACGCAGTATTTT few NA TRBJ2-3 TRBV9
CSVPEGSAKNIQYF TGCAGCGTTCCGGAGGGGTCGGCCAAAAACATTCAGTACTTC NA NA TRBJ2-4 TRBV29-1
CASSFGTGEKLFF TGCGCCAGCAGCTTTGGGACAGGTGAAAAACTGTTTTTT NA TRBD1 TRBJ1-4 TRBV5-1
CASSYLGGDFTDTQYF TGTGCCAGCAGTTACTTAGGGGGGGATTTCACAGATACGCAGTATTTT NA NA TRBJ2-3 TRBV6-5
CASIPGTGGENTEAFF TGTGCCAGCATACCTGGGACAGGGGGAGAGAACACTGAAGCTTTCTTT NA TRBD1 TRBJ1-1 TRBV9
CASRRTGNYGYTF TGTGCCAGCAGACGGACAGGGAACTATGGCTACACCTTC NA TRBD1 TRBJ1-2 TRBV27
CASSLGLAGVATQYF TGTGCCAGCAGCTTAGGACTAGCGGGAGTGGCGACCCAGTACTTC NA TRBD2 TRBJ2-5 TRBV7-2